These 27 T cell receptor beta chains were sequenced from one sample in a study of shared clonotypes between healthy human individuals. CD45RO-negative, CCR7-positively selected cells formed the naive CD8 fraction, excluding terminally differentiated effector memory CD45RA+ cells. Clones were sequenced by immunoSEQ multiplex PCR, and TCRdb holds only the in-frame ones, with some missing. The profile covers some 2.1 million clones, with roughly 93% appearing a single time and around 1.7% taken by the ten largest. The sequenced sample was naive CD8+ T cells from PBMCs. The receptors stem from a man aged 18 to 30 in good health. Some clones in this sample may be carry-over from other donors' samples.

The gene calls are TRBV27 and TRBJ1-1, with 8 nucleotides matching TRBD1. This CDR3 has 13 residues. CDR1 and CDR2 from the germline V gene are MNHEY and SMNVEV (reference sequence). Trimming at V came to 10 bases and at J to 1 base, leaving 5 bases not matched to a gene. CDR3 in amino acids: CATWTGWNTEAFF. The CDR3 region has the DNA TGTGCCACCTGGACAGGGTGGAACACTGAAGCTTTCTTT.

This rearrangement joins TRBV20-1 to TRBJ1-2, with D uncertain. The CDR3 extends over 11 amino acids. CDR1 is DFQATT, CDR2 SNEGSKA, per germline (reference sequence). CDR3 in amino acids: CSVDDNYGYTF. The CDR3 coding sequence is TGCAGCGTTGACGATAACTATGGCTACACCTTC.

The count of this clone is one. The chain links TRBV6-6 to TRBJ2-7; 10 positions match TRBD1. With 3 bases clipped from V and 0 bases from J, the junction kept 5 bases outside the gene matches. Germline values: CDR1 MNHNY, CDR2 SVGAGI (reference sequence). The CDR3 consists of 16 residues. The CDR3 nucleotides are TGTGCCAGCAGTTATCGTGACAGGGGGCTCTCCTACGAGCAGTACTTC. Encoded protein: CASSYRDRGLSYEQYF.

J is TRBJ2-1 and V is TRBV27, with 7 bases aligning to TRBD1. The CDR3 extends over 15 amino acids. Germline V gene data show CDR1 as MNHEY and CDR2 as SMNVEV (reference sequence). V lost 0 bases and J lost 4; bases outside the gene matches: 3. The CDR3 reads CASSLSGQAYNEQFF. As DNA, the CDR3 is TGTGCCAGCAGTTTATCTGGACAGGCATACAATGAGCAGTTCTTC.

The chain uses TRBV6-5 and TRBJ2-7; TRBD1 matches 8 bases. Per germline, CDR1 MNHEY and CDR2 SVGAGI. The CDR3 contains 13 residues. J gave up 7 bases and V 4 bases, and 6 bases lay outside the gene matches. The CDR3 is CASSSDRGVEQYF. CDR3 bases: TGTGCCAGCAGTTCCGACAGGGGAGTAGAGCAGTACTTC.

The chain employs TRBV4-1 and TRBJ1-4; D may be TRBD1 (5 bases). The V gene lost 3 bases and the J gene lost 2 bases, with 13 bases spanning the gap. Per germline, CDR1 MGHRA and CDR2 YSYEKL. This CDR3 is 16 amino acids long. The CDR3 DNA sequence: TGCGCCAGCAGCCATGCATTCAGGGCCACTAATGAAAAACTGTTTTTT. Translated: CASSHAFRATNEKLFF.

This sequence joins TRBV19 and TRBJ2-7, with D unclear. Germline V CDR1 and CDR2: LNHDA, SQIVND (reference sequence). V lost 1 base, J lost 0 bases, and 10 bases lay in between. The CDR3 consists of 15 residues. CDR3 sequence: CASSIGSQNSYEQYF. The DNA of the CDR3 is TGTGCCAGTAGTATAGGCTCTCAAAACTCCTACGAGCAGTACTTC.

The V and J genes are TRBV28 and TRBJ2-1, with 8 bases aligning to TRBD2. There are 16 residues in the CDR3. Germline CDR1 and CDR2: MDHEN and SYDVKM. V lost 5 bases and J lost 7; bases outside the gene matches: 13. CDR3 sequence reads: CASSVMGSGSINEQFF. The CDR3 coding sequence is TGTGCCAGCAGTGTGATGGGGAGCGGGAGTATTAATGAGCAGTTCTTC. The full variable domain, completed using reference TRBV28 and TRBJ2-1, is DVKVTQSSRYLVKRTGEKVFLECVQDMDHENMFWYRQDPGLGLRLIYFSYDVKMKEKGDIPEGYSVSREKKERFSLILESASTNQTSMYLCASSVMGSGSINEQFFGPGTRLTVL.

Details on this clone: At one boundary the junction diverges from the germline segment, which might be a read error. V usage is TRBV30 and J usage is TRBJ2-3; tentative D call: TRBD2 (6 bases). CDR1 GTSNPN and CDR2 SVGIG come from the germline V gene (reference sequence). The CDR3 is made up of 16 amino acids. The CDR3 spells CAWSVGAVPLPGTSDF. In nucleotides, the CDR3 is TGTGCCTGGAGTGTGGGCGCGGTTCCTCTGCCCGGGACTTCCGATTTT.

The V gene is TRBV19, the J gene TRBJ2-1; 7 bases fit TRBD1. Germline lookup yields CDR1 LNHDA and CDR2 SQIVND (reference sequence). This CDR3 is built from 14 residues. V lost 3 bases to trimming and J lost 5 bases; unmatched junction nucleotides: 4. CDR3 loop: CASSIWDRHNEQFF. The CDR3, as DNA: TGTGCCAGTAGTATTTGGGACAGACACAATGAGCAGTTCTTC.

This clone is a singleton in its sample. CDR3: CASSLAIGTGPYNEQFF. Written as DNA, the CDR3 is TGTGCCAGCAGCTTAGCGATTGGGACAGGGCCCTACAATGAGCAGTTCTTC. The J gene is TRBJ2-1, the V gene TRBV7-2; TRBD1 agrees at 9 bases. Looked up from germline, CDR1 is SGHTA and CDR2 is FQGNSA. V gave up 0 bases and J gave up 2 bases; unmatched junction bases: 5. This CDR3 contains 17 residues.

The chain couples TRBV7-9 to TRBJ1-1, with TRBD1 as a possible D gene (5 bases). In germline, CDR1 is SEHNR, CDR2 FQNEAQ (reference sequence). The V end lost 10 bases, the J end lost 7 bases, and 16 bases lay between the germline ends. CDR3 length: 12 amino acids. The DNA for the CDR3 is TGTGCCACCAGGGACTACCAACATGAAGCTTTCTTT. It is translated as CATRDYQHEAFF.

The V and J genes are TRBV5-6 and TRBJ2-7, with D unresolved. The CDR3 spans 12 residues. Deletions cut 4 bases from V and 4 bases from J, with 9 bases between. The germline CDR1 and CDR2 sequences are SGHDT and YYEEEE. Here the CDR3 reads CASSMGSYEQYF. The CDR3 DNA follows: TGTGCCAGCAGCATGGGGTCTTACGAGCAGTACTTC.

The V call is TRBV6-4, the J call TRBJ2-3; TRBD2 aligns across 9 bases. This CDR3 has 18 residues. Germline V gene lookup returns CDR1 MRHNA and CDR2 SNTAGT. With 3 bases clipped from V and 5 bases from J, the junction kept 15 bases outside the gene matches. The CDR3 DNA follows: TGTGCCAGCAGTGAACACCCCCTCCTAGCGGGAACTTTAGATACGCAGTATTTT. This encodes CASSEHPLLAGTLDTQYF.

The chain's CDR3 is CASSLIWRSREAADTQYF. The CDR3 DNA reads TGTGCCAGCAGCTTAATCTGGCGTAGTCGGGAGGCGGCAGATACGCAGTATTTT. V usage is TRBV7-6 and J usage is TRBJ2-3; TRBD2 matches at 7 bases. CDR1 is SGHVS and CDR2 is FNYEAQ in the germline V gene. The CDR3 totals 18 residues. The J segment lost 4 bases and the V segment lost 2 bases, leaving 15 bases of the junction unmatched.

The V and J genes are TRBV28 and TRBJ2-1; D is possibly TRBD2 (5 bases). Germline CDR1 MDHEN, CDR2 SYDVKM. CDR3 size: 15 residues. Trimming took off 1 base at V and 6 bases at J, with 13 bases between the two ends. The CDR3 DNA sequence: TGTGCCAGCAGTTTATTCGAAGAGGGAACCAATGAGCAGTTCTTC. Protein product: CASSLFEEGTNEQFF.

Turning to this clone: The sample has other DNA sequences that encode this CDR3 too. The chain recombines TRBV5-1 with TRBJ2-1, with 15 bases fitting TRBD2. With 3 bases clipped from V and 3 bases from J, the junction kept 1 base outside the gene matches. This CDR3 contains 16 residues. CDR1 and CDR2 from the germline V gene are SGHRS and YFSETQ. The CDR3 reads CASSSGLAGGYNEQFF. Written as DNA, the CDR3 is TGCGCCAGCAGCTCGGGACTAGCGGGAGGCTACAATGAGCAGTTCTTC. The complete variable domain, with remaining parts taken from reference TRBV5-1 and TRBJ2-1, reads KAGVTQTPRYLIKTRGQQVTLSCSPISGHRSVSWYQQTPGQGLQFLFEYFSETQRNKGNFPGRFSGRQFSNSRSEMNVSTLELGDSALYLCASSSGLAGGYNEQFFGPGTRLTVL.

V is TRBV27 and J is TRBJ2-1, with 12 bases aligning to TRBD2. The CDR3 covers 20 residues. CDR1 is MNHEY and CDR2 is SMNVEV in the germline V gene (reference sequence). V shed 3 bases, J shed 9 bases, and the junction held 21 bases outside the gene matches. This CDR3 is CASSFIAAQPRLAGGVEQFF. CDR3 nucleotides: TGTGCCAGCAGTTTTATCGCCGCTCAGCCCCGGCTAGCGGGAGGGGTTGAGCAGTTCTTC.

The J gene is TRBJ2-7, the V gene TRBV6-5; 9 positions agree with TRBD1. CDR3 length: 16 residues. Germline lookup yields CDR1 MNHEY and CDR2 SVGAGI. Trimming removed 4 bases from V and 3 bases from J; junction bases left unmatched: 10. The CDR3 region is CASSSPISTGGYEQYF. The CDR3 DNA reads as TGTGCCAGCAGTTCCCCTATCTCGACAGGGGGCTACGAGCAGTACTTC.

The chain uses TRBV7-2 and TRBJ1-3; D unclear. Deletions cut 1 base from V and 0 bases from J, with 16 bases between. The CDR3 has 18 residues. In germline, CDR1 is SGHTA, CDR2 FQGNSA. The CDR3: CASSLDGGRLYSGNTIYF. For the CDR3, the DNA is TGTGCCAGCAGCTTAGATGGCGGCAGGCTTTACTCTGGAAACACCATATATTTT.

This clone was seen a single time. The CDR3 DNA reads TGTGCCAGCAGCGTAAGCAGGGGAAATTCACCCCTCCACTTT. This codes for CASSVSRGNSPLHF. V is TRBV9 and J is TRBJ1-6, with a tentative D call TRBD1 (6 bases). CDR1 is SGDLS and CDR2 is YYNGEE in the germline V gene. V was shortened by 1 base and J by 7 bases, with 9 bases between the two germline ends. The CDR3 consists of 14 residues.

V is TRBV7-9 and J is TRBJ1-3, with D uncertain. This CDR3 is built from 16 residues. Germline assignment: CDR1 SEHNR and CDR2 FQNEAQ (reference sequence). The V end lost 3 bases, the J end lost 0 bases, and 12 bases lay between the germline ends. The CDR3 sequence is CASSLTTVNSGNTIYF. CDR3 DNA: TGTGCCAGCAGCTTGACGACCGTCAACTCTGGAAACACCATATATTTT.

The rearrangement links TRBV15 to TRBJ1-1; D perhaps matches TRBD1 (6 bases). With 2 bases removed from V and 0 bases from J, the gap between germline ends came to 16 bases. In germline, CDR1 is LNHNV, CDR2 YYDKDF (reference sequence). This CDR3 spans 17 amino acids. In DNA form, the CDR3 reads TGTGCCACCAGCAGACCCCCTAACAGGGACATGAACACTGAAGCTTTCTTT. Its protein is CATSRPPNRDMNTEAFF.

This chain links TRBV7-9 with TRBJ2-3, with 16 bases lining up with TRBD2. The CDR3 is made up of 18 amino acids. Germline-derived CDR1 and CDR2 are SEHNR and FQNEAQ (reference sequence). J lost 5 bases, V lost 3 bases, and 8 bases had no gene match. The CDR3 nucleotides are TGTGCCAGCAGCTTGGGGGGACTAGCGGGAGGGCCTGGAGATACGCAGTATTTT. Translation gives CASSLGGLAGGPGDTQYF.

This clone has a handful of counts. The same CDR3 is also encoded by other DNA sequences in this sample. The chain combines TRBV5-1 with TRBJ2-7; D unresolved. V was cut by 0 bases and J by 3 bases, with 4 bases left in between. CDR1 SGHRS and CDR2 YFSETQ come from the germline V gene. This CDR3 is 12 amino acids long. CDR3 residues: CASSLVGYEQYF. The CDR3 coding sequence is TGCGCCAGCAGCTTGGTCGGCTACGAGCAGTACTTC. Complete variable domain (other parts from reference TRBV5-1 and TRBJ2-7): KAGVTQTPRYLIKTRGQQVTLSCSPISGHRSVSWYQQTPGQGLQFLFEYFSETQRNKGNFPGRFSGRQFSNSRSEMNVSTLELGDSALYLCASSLVGYEQYFGPGTRLTVT.

The J gene is TRBJ2-1, the V gene TRBV4-1, with a tentative D call TRBD1 (6 bases). V lost 4 bases and J 0 bases, leaving 19 bases between the germline ends. The CDR3 runs to 18 residues. The V gene's germline CDR1 is MGHRA and CDR2 YSYEKL. The CDR3 DNA reads TGCGCCAGCAGCCCGAGAGGGGACATTGGGAGCTCCTACAATGAGCAGTTCTTC. Its protein product is CASSPRGDIGSSYNEQFF.

The chain carries TRBV6-5 and TRBJ2-1; D is possibly TRBD2 (5 bases). CDR1 is MNHEY, CDR2 SVGAGI, per germline. V gave up 5 bases and J gave up 7 bases, with 18 bases separating them. This CDR3 region has 15 residues. Here the CDR3 reads CASSLSGGGWNEQFF. CDR3 DNA sequence: TGTGCCAGCAGTCTCTCTGGAGGCGGTTGGAATGAGCAGTTCTTC.